These T cell receptor beta chains were read from a single sample in a study of control samples from healthy donors and cancer patients. Produced via immunoSEQ multiplex PCR; TCRdb's table is partial and in-frame only. The sample has tens of thousands of clones, approximately 87% seen once; the top ten hold 10%. Sequencing was performed on PBMCs. The receptors derive from a woman aged 55-75 years with lung cancer. Both conserved end residues are part of each CDR3. The D gene is left open where the match is weak. Not every row has a clone size; where given, it reads once, few, many or a size class.

size	J	D	V	DNA	CDR3
.	TRBJ1-1	.	TRBV6-1	TGTGCCAGCAGTACCGGGGACGGGGCCGCCACTGAAGCTTTCTTT	CASSTGDGAATEAFF
.	TRBJ2-6	.	TRBV5-4	TGTGCCAGCAGCTTGGCTCCTGGGGCCAACGTCCTGACTTTC	CASSLAPGANVLTF
.	TRBJ2-7	TRBD2	TRBV7-9	TGTGCCAGCAGCTGGGAGGGTAACCAACTCTATTACGAGCAGTACTTC	CASSWEGNQLYYEQYF
.	TRBJ2-1	.	TRBV27	TGTGCCAGCAGTTCCGGCCCAGCCACCTACAATGAGCAGTTCTTC	CASSSGPATYNEQFF
.	TRBJ2-7	TRBD1	TRBV28	TGTGCCAGCAGCTTGACAGGGTCTGATATTCGCGAGCAGTACTTC	CASSLTGSDIREQYF
.	TRBJ2-5	.	TRBV11-3	TGTGCCAGCAGCGTCCAAGAGACCCAGTACTTC	CASSVQETQYF
.	TRBJ2-1	TRBD2	TRBV5-1	TGCGCCAGCAGCTTGGTCCTAGCGGACAATGAGCAGTTCTTC	CASSLVLADNEQFF
.	TRBJ1-1	.	TRBV20-1	TGCAGTGCTAGTCGCAGGGGAGCGACTGAAGCTTTCTTT	CSASRRGATEAFF
.	TRBJ2-3	TRBD2	TRBV9	TGTGCCAGCAGCGTAGCGGGGCGGGAGCTCACAGATACGCAGTATTTT	CASSVAGRELTDTQYF
.	TRBJ1-1	.	TRBV12-5	TGTGCTAGTGGTTGGGGGATGAACACTGAAGCTTTCTTT	CASGWGMNTEAFF
.	TRBJ1-1	.	TRBV5-6	TGTGCCAGCAGCTTGGAAAATTCAGTTAACACTGAAGCTTTCTTT	CASSLENSVNTEAFF
once	TRBJ1-2	.	TRBV19	TGTGCCAGTCACCTGACAGGTCCCTATGGCTACACCTTC	CASHLTGPYGYTF
.	TRBJ2-1	TRBD2	TRBV7-9	TGTGCCAGCAGCTTAACGGGAGGGGACAATGAGCAGTTCTTC	CASSLTGGDNEQFF
once	TRBJ1-2	.	TRBV5-6	TGTGCCAGCAGCTTGGGGGCACGATCGAGCCCTTACTATGGCTACACCTTC	CASSLGARSSPYYGYTF
.	TRBJ1-1	.	TRBV29-1	TGCAGCGTTGTACGGGCGATGAACACTGAAGCTTTCTTT	CSVVRAMNTEAFF
.	TRBJ1-2	.	TRBV24-1	TGTGCCACCAGTGATTTCCGGACAAACTATGGCTACACCTTC	CATSDFRTNYGYTF
.	TRBJ2-1	.	TRBV24-1	TGTGCCACTTCTCTCTCTGGGGTGGATGAGCAGTTCTTC	CATSLSGVDEQFF